The rows below give T cell receptor beta chains drawn from one sample of a study of CD8+ T cells in alopecia areata. TCRdb keeps only in-frame clones here, not all; method: immunoSEQ multiplex PCR. The data contain about 150,000 clones, about three fifths of them singletons. Sequencing was done on a sample of CD8+ T cells sorted from blood. The receptor set was obtained from a human donor in good health. Each CDR3 is given with its conserved first and last residue. The D gene is left open where the match is weak. Expanded clones are given a class, and other clones once, few, many or no size at all.

j_call,clone_size,v_call,d_call,cdr3_aa,cdr3_nt
TRBJ2-7,-,TRBV30,-,CAWSGDIYEQYF,TGTGCCTGGAGTGGGGACATCTACGAGCAGTACTTC
TRBJ2-7,-,TRBV10-3,-,CAIRSETYEQYF,TGTGCCATCCGATCCGAAACCTACGAGCAGTACTTC
TRBJ1-2,-,TRBV5-1,TRBD1,CASSFRQGSYGYTF,TGCGCCAGCAGCTTCCGACAGGGATCCTATGGCTACACCTTC
TRBJ1-2,-,TRBV20-1,-,CSASGDYGYTF,TGCAGTGCTTCAGGGGACTATGGCTACACCTTC
TRBJ2-7,-,TRBV19,TRBD2,CASSIGTSGYEQYF,TGTGCCAGTAGTATAGGGACTAGCGGCTACGAGCAGTACTTC
TRBJ2-3,few,TRBV6-4,TRBD1,CASSEAPGGPDTQYF,TGTGCCAGCAGTGAAGCTCCAGGGGGCCCAGATACGCAGTATTTT
TRBJ2-1,-,TRBV19,-,CASSSRSGYNEQFF,TGTGCCAGTAGTTCTAGAAGCGGCTACAATGAGCAGTTCTTC
TRBJ2-1,few,TRBV18,TRBD2,CASTGLLYNEQFF,TGTGCCAGCACGGGACTACTTTACAATGAGCAGTTCTTC
TRBJ1-1,-,TRBV27,-,CASQGTATEAFF,TGTGCCAGCCAGGGAACTGCCACTGAAGCTTTCTTT
TRBJ2-7,-,TRBV15,-,CATSSLRSEQYF,TGTGCCACCAGCAGCTTGAGGAGTGAGCAGTACTTC
TRBJ2-1,-,TRBV11-3,-,CASSLGNEQFF,TGTGCCAGCAGCTTAGGCAATGAGCAGTTCTTC
TRBJ2-3,-,TRBV6-5,-,CASSYSENTLNTQYF,TGTGCCAGCAGTTACTCAGAAAATACCCTAAATACGCAGTATTTT
TRBJ2-1,-,TRBV13,TRBD2,CASSSPPTSGSYNEQFF,TGTGCCAGCAGCTCCCCCCCGACTAGCGGTTCCTACAATGAGCAGTTCTTC
TRBJ1-1,few,TRBV2,-,CASRSDSEAFF,TGTGCCAGCAGGTCGGACAGTGAAGCTTTCTTT
TRBJ2-2,-,TRBV29-1,-,CSVETVAGNTGELFF,TGCAGCGTTGAAACGGTCGCAGGGAACACCGGGGAGCTGTTTTTT
TRBJ2-1,-,TRBV29-1,-,CSVEGRRNEQFF,TGCAGCGTTGAGGGCCGTCGCAATGAGCAGTTCTTC
TRBJ2-5,-,TRBV28,-,CASSLRTEETQYF,TGTGCCAGCAGTTTGAGGACAGAAGAGACCCAGTACTTC
TRBJ1-2,once,TRBV25-1,TRBD1,CASREQGALYGGYTF,TGTGCCAGCAGAGAACAGGGGGCCCTTTACGGTGGCTACACCTTC
TRBJ2-2,-,TRBV15,-,CATRQDTGELFF,TGTGCCACCAGGCAGGACACCGGGGAGCTGTTTTTT
TRBJ1-3,-,TRBV29-1,-,CSVAGRNTIYF,TGCAGCGTTGCTGGCAGAAACACCATATATTTT
TRBJ1-2,-,TRBV30,TRBD1,CAAPQTGYGYTF,TGTGCCGCTCCCCAGACAGGGTATGGCTACACCTTC
TRBJ2-7,few,TRBV11-2,TRBD2,CASSSGLAGSLSYEQYF,TGTGCCAGCAGCTCGGGACTAGCGGGATCCCTTTCCTACGAGCAGTACTTC
TRBJ1-5,-,TRBV30,-,CAWSDGTAIRNQPQHF,TGTGCCTGGAGTGACGGGACGGCGATCCGGAATCAGCCCCAGCATTTT
TRBJ1-2,-,TRBV23-1,-,CASRSSWGLNYGYTF,TGCGCCAGCAGGTCATCTTGGGGCCTGAACTATGGCTACACCTTC
TRBJ2-1,-,TRBV29-1,-,CSDLSGHNEQFF,TGCAGCGACCTGTCAGGGCACAATGAGCAGTTCTTC
TRBJ2-7,few,TRBV27,-,CASTLSPQGKPYEQYF,TGTGCCAGCACCTTATCCCCACAGGGTAAGCCCTACGAGCAGTACTTC
TRBJ1-1,-,TRBV6-6,-,CASIKAALAFF,TGTGCCAGCATAAAAGCCGCCTTAGCTTTCTTT
TRBJ1-2,-,TRBV29-1,-,CSAPTGLNGYTF,TGCAGCGCCCCTACAGGGCTGAATGGCTACACCTTC
TRBJ2-7,-,TRBV9,-,CASSVAPGDGYEQYF,TGTGCCAGCAGCGTAGCACCGGGGGACGGCTACGAGCAGTACTTC
TRBJ1-1,-,TRBV28,TRBD1,CASSIKWTGEAFF,TGTGCCAGCAGCATAAAATGGACAGGGGAGGCTTTCTTT
TRBJ2-7,few,TRBV7-9,-,CASNKDYEQYF,TGTGCCAGCAACAAGGACTACGAGCAGTACTTC
TRBJ1-5,-,TRBV19,-,CASSISRNQPQHF,TGTGCCAGTAGTATTTCCAGGAATCAGCCCCAGCATTTT
TRBJ1-3,-,TRBV25-1,-,CASSEGDTIYF,TGTGCCAGCAGTGAAGGTGACACCATATATTTT
TRBJ2-7,-,TRBV23-1,-,CASSQSETPRYEQYF,TGCGCCAGCAGTCAATCGGAGACACCTCGCTACGAGCAGTACTTC
TRBJ1-2,-,TRBV4-1,-,CASSPGTIYGYTF,TGCGCCAGCAGCCCCGGGACGATCTATGGCTACACCTTC
TRBJ1-4,few,TRBV27,TRBD1,CASSATGGVVLFF,TGTGCCAGCAGTGCGACAGGGGGGGTCGTGCTGTTTTTT
TRBJ1-5,-,TRBV4-1,-,CASSQDRGWGQPQHF,TGCGCCAGCAGCCAAGATCGGGGTTGGGGTCAGCCCCAGCATTTT
TRBJ1-5,-,TRBV4-1,TRBD1,CASSQGAGGLISNQPQHF,TGCGCCAGCAGCCAAGGGGCAGGGGGCCTGATCAGCAATCAGCCCCAGCATTTT